The clone carrying this T cell receptor beta chain was found a few times. The source of the sample is a study of response to subunit inactivated influenza vaccine. Germline trimming cut 1 base from V and 0 bases from J; bases unmatched to any gene: 7. Germline CDR1 and CDR2: SGHDT and YYEEEE. This CDR3 is built from 17 residues. TCRdb analysed the RT-PCR reads with MiXCR anew, one entry per CDR3 protein. Here the sample spans about 570,000 distinct CDR3 sequences, about 11% being singletons. This same sample was also part of a study on T cells expressing NK-cell markers. As that study records: UMIs accompanied the 5'RACE template switching by which TCR beta cDNA was made. These clonotypes, the leaders elsewhere, also led the CD3+CD56-NKG2C+ fraction in several donors.

V and J are TRBV5-6 and TRBJ1-2, with 9 bases identical to TRBD1. Sequencing used PBMCs from blood, obtained on the day of vaccination. The clonotype comes from a man aged 45-60 years who received an inactivated influenza vaccine. CDR3 in DNA: TGTGCCAGCAGCTTGCGTACAGGGGGCACCTCTAACTATGGCTACACCTTC. Protein sequence: CASSLRTGGTSNYGYTF.